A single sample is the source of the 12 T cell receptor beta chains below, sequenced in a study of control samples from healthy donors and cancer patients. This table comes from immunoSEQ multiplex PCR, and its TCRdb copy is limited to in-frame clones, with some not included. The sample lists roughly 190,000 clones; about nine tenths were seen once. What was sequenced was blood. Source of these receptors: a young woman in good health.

The CDR3 spells CASNNNSPLHF. CDR3 sequence (DNA): TGTGCCAGCAACAATAATTCACCCCTCCACTTT. The genes are TRBV6-4 and TRBJ1-6; no firm D call. V was shortened by 7 bases and J by 5 bases, with 3 bases between the two germline ends. The CDR3 sequence is 11 residues long. Germline V gene data show CDR1 as MRHNA and CDR2 as SNTAGT.

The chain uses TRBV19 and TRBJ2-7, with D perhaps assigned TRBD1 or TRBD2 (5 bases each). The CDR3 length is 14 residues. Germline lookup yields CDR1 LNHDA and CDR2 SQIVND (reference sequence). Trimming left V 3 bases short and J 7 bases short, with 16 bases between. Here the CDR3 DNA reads TGTGCCAGTAGTATCGTGGGCAGGGAGAGGGAGCAGTACTTC. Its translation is CASSIVGREREQYF.

The CDR3, as DNA: TGTGCCAGCAGCCATACCGGGACAGGGGGATACACTGAAGCTTTCTTT. Protein product: CASSHTGTGGYTEAFF. The rearrangement joins TRBV11-2 to TRBJ1-1, with TRBD1 matching over 11 bases. V gave up 5 bases and J gave up 3 bases; unmatched junction bases: 8. Germline V gene data show CDR1 as SGHAT and CDR2 as FQNNGV. The CDR3 is made up of 16 amino acids.

CDR3 sequence: CATSDRLAYEQYF. The CDR3 nucleotides read TGTGCCACCAGTGACCGTCTAGCCTACGAGCAGTACTTC. This rearrangement joins TRBV24-1 to TRBJ2-7; D uncertain. Per germline, CDR1 KGHDR and CDR2 SFDVKD. The length of the CDR3 is 13 residues. Trimming shortened V by 4 bases and J by 2 bases, and 8 bases separated the two germline ends.

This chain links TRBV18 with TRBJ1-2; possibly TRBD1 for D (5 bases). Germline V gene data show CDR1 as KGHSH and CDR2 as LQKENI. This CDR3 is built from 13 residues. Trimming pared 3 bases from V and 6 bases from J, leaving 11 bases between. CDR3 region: CASSPGTLDGYTF. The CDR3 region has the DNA TGTGCCAGCTCACCCGGGACCCTGGATGGCTACACCTTC.

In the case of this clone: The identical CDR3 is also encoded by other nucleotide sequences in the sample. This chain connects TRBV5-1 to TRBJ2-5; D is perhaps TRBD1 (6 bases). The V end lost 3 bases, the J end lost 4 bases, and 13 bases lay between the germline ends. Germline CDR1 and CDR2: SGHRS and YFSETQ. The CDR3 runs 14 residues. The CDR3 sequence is CASSSTGMGETQYF. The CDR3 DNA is TGCGCCAGCAGCTCCACAGGGATGGGAGAGACCCAGTACTTC.

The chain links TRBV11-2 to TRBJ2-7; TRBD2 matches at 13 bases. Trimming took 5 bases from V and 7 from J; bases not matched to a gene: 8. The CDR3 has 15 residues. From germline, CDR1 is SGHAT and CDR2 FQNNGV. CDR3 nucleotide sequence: TGTGCCAGCAGCCCTCCGGGACTAGCGGGAATTGAGCAGTACTTC. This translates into CASSPPGLAGIEQYF.

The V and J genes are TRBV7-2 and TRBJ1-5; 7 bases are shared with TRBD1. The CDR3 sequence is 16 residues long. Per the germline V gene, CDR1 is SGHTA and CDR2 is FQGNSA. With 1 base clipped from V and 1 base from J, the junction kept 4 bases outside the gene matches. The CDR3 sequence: CASSLGGGGSNQPQHF. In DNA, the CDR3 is TGTGCCAGCAGCTTAGGAGGGGGCGGAAGCAATCAGCCCCAGCATTTT.

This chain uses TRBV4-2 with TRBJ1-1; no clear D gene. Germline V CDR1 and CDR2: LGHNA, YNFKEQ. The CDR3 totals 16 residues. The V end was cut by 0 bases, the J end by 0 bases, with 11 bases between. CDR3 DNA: TGTGCCAGCAGCCAAGATTGGGTTCCGGTGAACACTGAAGCTTTCTTT. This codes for CASSQDWVPVNTEAFF.

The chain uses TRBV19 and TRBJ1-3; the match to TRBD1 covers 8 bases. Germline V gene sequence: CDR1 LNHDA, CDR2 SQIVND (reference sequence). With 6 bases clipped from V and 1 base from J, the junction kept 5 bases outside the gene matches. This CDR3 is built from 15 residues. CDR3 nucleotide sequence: TGTGCCAGTAGGTTGGACAGGGCATCTGGAAACACCATATATTTT. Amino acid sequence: CASRLDRASGNTIYF.

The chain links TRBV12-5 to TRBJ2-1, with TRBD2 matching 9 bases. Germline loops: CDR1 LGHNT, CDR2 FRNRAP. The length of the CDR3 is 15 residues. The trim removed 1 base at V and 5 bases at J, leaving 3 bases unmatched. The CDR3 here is CASGLGLAAHNEQFF. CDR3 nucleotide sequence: TGTGCTAGTGGTTTGGGACTAGCGGCTCACAATGAGCAGTTCTTC.

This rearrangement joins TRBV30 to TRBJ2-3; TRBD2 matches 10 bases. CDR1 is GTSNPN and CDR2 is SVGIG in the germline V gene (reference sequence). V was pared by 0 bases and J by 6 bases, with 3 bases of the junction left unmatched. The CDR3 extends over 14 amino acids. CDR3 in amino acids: CAWSVAGGPDTQYF. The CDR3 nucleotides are TGTGCCTGGAGTGTAGCGGGAGGGCCGGATACGCAGTATTTT. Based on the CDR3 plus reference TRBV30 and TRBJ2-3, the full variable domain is SQTIHQWPATLVQPVGSPLSLECTVEGTSNPNLYWYRQAAGRGLQLLFYSVGIGQISSEVPQNLSASRPQDRQFILSSKKLLLSDSGFYLCAWSVAGGPDTQYFGPGTRLTVL.